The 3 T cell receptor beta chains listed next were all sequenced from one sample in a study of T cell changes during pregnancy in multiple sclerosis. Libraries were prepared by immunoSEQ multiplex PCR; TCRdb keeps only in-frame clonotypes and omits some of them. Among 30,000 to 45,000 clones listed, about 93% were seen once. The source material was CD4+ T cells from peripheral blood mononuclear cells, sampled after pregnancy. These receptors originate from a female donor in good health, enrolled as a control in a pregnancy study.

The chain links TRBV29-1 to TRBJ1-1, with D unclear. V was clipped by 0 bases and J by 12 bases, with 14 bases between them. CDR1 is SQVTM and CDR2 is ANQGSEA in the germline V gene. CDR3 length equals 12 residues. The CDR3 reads CSVEDRPGLPFF. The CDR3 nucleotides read TGCAGCGTTGAAGATCGTCCGGGGTTGCCTTTCTTT.

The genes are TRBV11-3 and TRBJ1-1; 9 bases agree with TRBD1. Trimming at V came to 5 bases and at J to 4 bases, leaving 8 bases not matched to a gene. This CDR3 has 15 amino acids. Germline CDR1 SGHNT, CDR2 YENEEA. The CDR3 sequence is CASSAPGQGVTEAFF. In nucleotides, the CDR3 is TGTGCCAGCAGCGCCCCGGGACAGGGTGTCACTGAAGCTTTCTTT.

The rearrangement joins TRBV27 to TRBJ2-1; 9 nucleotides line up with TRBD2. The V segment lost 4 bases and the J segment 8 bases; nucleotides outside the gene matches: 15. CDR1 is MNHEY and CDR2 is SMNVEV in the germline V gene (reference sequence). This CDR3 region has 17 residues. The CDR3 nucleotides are TGTGCCAGCAGTTCCCCTGGTAGCGGGAGTAATAGCCATGAGCAGTTCTTC. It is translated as CASSSPGSGSNSHEQFF.